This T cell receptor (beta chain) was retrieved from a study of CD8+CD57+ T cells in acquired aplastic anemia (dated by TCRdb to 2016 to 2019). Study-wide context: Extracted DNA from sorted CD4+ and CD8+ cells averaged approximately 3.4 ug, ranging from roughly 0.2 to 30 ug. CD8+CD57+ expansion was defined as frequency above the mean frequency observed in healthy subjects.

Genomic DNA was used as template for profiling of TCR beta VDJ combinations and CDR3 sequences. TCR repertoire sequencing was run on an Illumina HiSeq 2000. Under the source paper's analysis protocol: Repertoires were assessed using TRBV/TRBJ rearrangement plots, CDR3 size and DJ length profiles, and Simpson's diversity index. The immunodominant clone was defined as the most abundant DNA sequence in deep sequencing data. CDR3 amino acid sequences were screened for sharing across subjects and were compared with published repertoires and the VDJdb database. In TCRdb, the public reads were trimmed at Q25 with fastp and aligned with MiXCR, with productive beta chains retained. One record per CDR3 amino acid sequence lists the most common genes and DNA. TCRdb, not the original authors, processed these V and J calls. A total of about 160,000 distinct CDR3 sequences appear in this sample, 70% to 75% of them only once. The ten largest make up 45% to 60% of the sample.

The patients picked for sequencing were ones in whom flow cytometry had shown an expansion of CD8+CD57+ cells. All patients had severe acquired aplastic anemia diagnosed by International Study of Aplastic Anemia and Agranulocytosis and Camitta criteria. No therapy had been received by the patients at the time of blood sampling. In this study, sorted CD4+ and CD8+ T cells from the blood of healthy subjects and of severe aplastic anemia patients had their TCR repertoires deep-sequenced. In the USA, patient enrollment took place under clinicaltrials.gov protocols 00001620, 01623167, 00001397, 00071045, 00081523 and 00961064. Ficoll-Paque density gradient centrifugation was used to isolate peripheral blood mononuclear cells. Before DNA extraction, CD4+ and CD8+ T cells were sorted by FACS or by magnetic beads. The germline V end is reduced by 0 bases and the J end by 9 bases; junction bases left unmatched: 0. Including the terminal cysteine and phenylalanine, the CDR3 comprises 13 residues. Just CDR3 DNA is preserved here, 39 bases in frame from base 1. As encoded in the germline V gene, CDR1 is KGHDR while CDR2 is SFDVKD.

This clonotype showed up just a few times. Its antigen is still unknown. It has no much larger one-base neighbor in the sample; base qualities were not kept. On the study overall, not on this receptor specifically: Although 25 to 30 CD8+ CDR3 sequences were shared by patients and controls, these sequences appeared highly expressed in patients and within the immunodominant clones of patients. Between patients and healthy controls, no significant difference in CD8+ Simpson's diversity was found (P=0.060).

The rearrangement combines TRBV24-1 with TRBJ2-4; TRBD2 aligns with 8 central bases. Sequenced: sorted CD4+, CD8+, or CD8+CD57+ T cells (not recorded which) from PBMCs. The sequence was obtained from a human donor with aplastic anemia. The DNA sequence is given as TGTGCCACCAGTGATTTGGCGGGAGGCATTCAGTACTTC. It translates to CATSDLAGGIQYF.